This is a list of T cell receptor beta chains from one sample in a study of blood T cell repertoires in COVID-19. TCRdb's copy holds only in-frame clones and misses some; the assay was immunoSEQ multiplex PCR. Found here are hundreds of thousands of clones, around nine tenths of them singletons; the top ten hold over 1%. Sequenced: peripheral blood. These receptor sequences come from a man aged 70 or older with acute or convalescent COVID-19. Both conserved end residues are part of each CDR3. Fields, in order: V gene, D gene, J gene, CDR3 length, CDR3 protein. D genes are given only for firm matches.

V: TRBV5-6; D: NA; J: TRBJ1-2; length: 13; CDR3: CASSLGRDYGYTF
V: TRBV5-1; D: NA; J: TRBJ2-5; length: 14; CDR3: CASSLGQIQETQYF
V: TRBV6-1; D: TRBD2; J: TRBJ2-2; length: 15; CDR3: CASSEAGRAGGELFF
V: TRBV19; D: NA; J: TRBJ1-5; length: 14; CDR3: CASSMSGLGQPQHF
V: TRBV7-9; D: TRBD1; J: TRBJ2-3; length: 15; CDR3: CASSPGQPAADTQYF
V: TRBV21-1; D: NA; J: TRBJ2-7; length: 18; CDR3: CANPGKREGRGGGYEQYF
V: TRBV2; D: NA; J: TRBJ2-2; length: 15; CDR3: CASSEGPRASGELFF
V: TRBV9; D: NA; J: TRBJ1-5; length: 13; CDR3: CASSVQGNQPQHF
V: TRBV11-2; D: TRBD1; J: TRBJ2-3; length: 14; CDR3: CASSRDRGLDTQYF
V: TRBV12-3/TRBV12-4; D: NA; J: TRBJ1-3; length: 13; CDR3: CASKHLSGNTIYF
V: TRBV6-2/TRBV6-3; D: NA; J: TRBJ1-1; length: 15; CDR3: CASSHRTVQNTEAFF
V: TRBV28; D: TRBD2; J: TRBJ2-7; length: 15; CDR3: CASSNGGGRSYEQYF
V: TRBV27; D: NA; J: TRBJ2-6; length: 14; CDR3: CASSSGVGANVLTF
V: TRBV7-9; D: NA; J: TRBJ1-4; length: 15; CDR3: CASSPPPGGGEKLFF
V: TRBV4-3; D: NA; J: TRBJ1-3; length: 16; CDR3: CASSQEWAGIRNTIYF
V: TRBV7-9; D: NA; J: TRBJ1-2; length: 11; CDR3: CASSRDFGYTF
V: TRBV5-5; D: NA; J: TRBJ1-4; length: 15; CDR3: CASSLVSQGREKLFF
V: TRBV28; D: TRBD1; J: TRBJ1-6; length: 15; CDR3: CASSYLQGYNSPLHF
V: TRBV9; D: TRBD2; J: TRBJ2-3; length: 15; CDR3: CASSSRGGGQDTQYF
V: TRBV6-6; D: TRBD1; J: TRBJ1-1; length: 15; CDR3: CASSYSLGGLGEAFF
V: TRBV18; D: NA; J: TRBJ2-5; length: 14; CDR3: CASSPPSRQETQYF
V: TRBV9; D: TRBD1; J: TRBJ2-7; length: 13; CDR3: CASSVTGFDEQYF
V: TRBV18; D: TRBD2; J: TRBJ2-3; length: 16; CDR3: CASSPGLAGGPDTQYF
V: TRBV28; D: NA; J: TRBJ1-4; length: 14; CDR3: CASSRQDLNEKLFF
V: TRBV19; D: NA; J: TRBJ1-6; length: 17; CDR3: CASSIGQSVRTNSPLHF
V: TRBV19; D: TRBD2; J: TRBJ2-2; length: 14; CDR3: CATSPSGDTGELFF
V: TRBV27; D: TRBD2; J: TRBJ2-3; length: 17; CDR3: CASRHRSGRGRTDTQYF
V: TRBV11-2; D: NA; J: TRBJ2-7; length: 18; CDR3: CASSLLGVPRRSSYEQYF
V: TRBV5-4; D: NA; J: TRBJ2-7; length: 15; CDR3: CASSLAGVGSYEQYF
V: TRBV9; D: TRBD2; J: TRBJ2-1; length: 13; CDR3: CASSAGAYNEQFF
V: TRBV27; D: TRBD1; J: TRBJ2-7; length: 21; CDR3: CASRPTPPGTGGDISSYEQYF
V: TRBV2; D: TRBD1; J: TRBJ1-5; length: 15; CDR3: CASRDDRVSNQPQHF
V: TRBV4-2; D: TRBD1; J: TRBJ1-4; length: 14; CDR3: CASRGTGPNEKLFF
V: TRBV25-1; D: TRBD1; J: TRBJ2-5; length: 13; CDR3: CASGSGGRETQYF
V: TRBV11-2; D: NA; J: TRBJ2-5; length: 15; CDR3: CASSLWGGAQETQYF
V: TRBV5-4; D: TRBD1; J: TRBJ2-2; length: 14; CDR3: CASSLLQGAGELFF
V: TRBV7-2; D: TRBD1; J: TRBJ2-7; length: 14; CDR3: CASSSRTGGYEQYF
V: TRBV9; D: TRBD2; J: TRBJ2-1; length: 15; CDR3: CASSVVAGVGNEQFF
V: TRBV7-6; D: TRBD1; J: TRBJ2-7; length: 16; CDR3: CASSLGAGQEDYEQYF
V: TRBV27; D: NA; J: TRBJ1-1; length: 14; CDR3: CASSLTYSNTEAFF
V: TRBV5-3; D: TRBD1; J: TRBJ1-4; length: 15; CDR3: CARSLSGQGPEKLFF
V: TRBV5-1; D: TRBD2; J: TRBJ2-1; length: 15; CDR3: CASSVIAGSYNEQFF
V: TRBV5-8; D: NA; J: TRBJ2-5; length: 15; CDR3: CASSLGNRDQETQYF
V: TRBV5-4; D: NA; J: TRBJ2-7; length: 13; CDR3: CASSLQGGYEQYF
V: TRBV29-1; D: NA; J: TRBJ2-3; length: 12; CDR3: CSVSGGGYTQYF
V: TRBV6-6; D: NA; J: TRBJ1-5; length: 14; CDR3: CASAASTFNQPQHF